This T cell receptor beta chain is from a study of blood T cell repertoires in COVID-19. Study at large: Both acute and convalescent COVID-19 samples were obtained from the United States, Italy and Spain. The analysed material was cDNA or gDNA that came from T cells, B-cell-depleted T cells, or PBMCs.

In the original processing: Estimation of nucleated cell counts was performed using reference gene primer amplification. TCRdb's copy holds only in-frame clones and misses some; the assay was immunoSEQ multiplex PCR. V, J and clone size are those of that table, while D and trimming were read from the DNA. The profile shows about 140,000 clones, 80% to 85% of them singletons. Between the trimmed V and J ends, which lost 0 bases and 8 bases, there was a span of 7 bases. Per the germline V gene, CDR1 is LGHNA and CDR2 is YSLEER. CDR3 length equals 13 residues. The TCR was taken from a woman aged 60-75 years with acute or convalescent COVID-19. Sequenced input: peripheral blood. The rearrangement joins TRBV4-3 to TRBJ2-2; D unresolved. CDR3 amino acids: CASSQEEMGELFF. The CDR3 bases are TGCGCCAGCAGCCAAGAAGAGATGGGGGAGCTGTTTTTT.